This is a list of T cell receptor beta chains from one sample in a study of blood T cell repertoires in COVID-19. Produced via immunoSEQ multiplex PCR; TCRdb's table is partial and in-frame only. The sample lists under 200,000 clones; around 84% were seen once. The sample was peripheral blood. All receptors derive from a man aged 55-75 years with COVID-19, enrolled during active disease. Both conserved end residues are part of each CDR3. D genes are given only for firm matches. Not every row has a clone size; where given, it reads once, few, many or a size class.

TRBJ1-2	-	-	TRBV5-5	TGTGCCAGCAGCCTAGAGGGTTCATCGAGCTACACCTTC	CASSLEGSSSYTF
TRBJ1-5	once	TRBD1	TRBV27	TGTGCCAGCAACAATGGGCAGGGGGTAAGGCAGCCCCAGCATTTT	CASNNGQGVRQPQHF
TRBJ1-1	-	TRBD1	TRBV28	TGTGCCAGCAGTCCCCCCGGGACAGGGGGAACTGAAGCTTTCTTT	CASSPPGTGGTEAFF
TRBJ2-1	-	TRBD2	TRBV7-3	TGTGCCAGCAGCTCCGGCGGGGGAAAAGGGGCCAATGAGCAGTTCTTC	CASSSGGGKGANEQFF
TRBJ2-3	-	TRBD1	TRBV7-2	TGTGCCAGCAGCACCCGACAGGGTAGCACAGATACGCAGTATTTT	CASSTRQGSTDTQYF
TRBJ1-2	-	-	TRBV7-2	TGTGCCAGCAGCCCCAAAGCCCAGGATGGCTACACCTTC	CASSPKAQDGYTF
TRBJ1-5	-	-	TRBV6-5	TGTGCCAGCAGAGTTCATCAGGGAAGCAATCAGCCCCAGCATTTT	CASRVHQGSNQPQHF
TRBJ1-1	-	-	TRBV10-3	TGTGCCATCAGTGCGAACACGAACACTGAAGCTTTCTTT	CAISANTNTEAFF
TRBJ1-1	-	-	TRBV11-3	TGTGCCAGCAGCGGCCGATCTGAAGCTTTCTTT	CASSGRSEAFF
TRBJ2-1	-	-	TRBV24-1	TGTGCCACCAGTGATGCTTACAGGAGACATGAGCAGTTCTTC	CATSDAYRRHEQFF
TRBJ1-5	-	-	TRBV28	TGTGCCAGCAGTTTGAGGTTAGGGGGTGGCAATCAGCCCCAGCATTTT	CASSLRLGGGNQPQHF
TRBJ1-4	-	-	TRBV29-1	TGCAGCGTTGGATTCGTCGGAACTAATGAAAAACTGTTTTTT	CSVGFVGTNEKLFF
TRBJ1-2	-	TRBD1	TRBV28	TGTGCCAGCAGCCAGACAGGGGGCTCCCCAATCTATGGCTACACCTTC	CASSQTGGSPIYGYTF
TRBJ2-5	-	TRBD2	TRBV25-1	TGTGCCAGCAGTGGAGGGGTTAGCGGGCTCCAAGAGACCCAGTACTTC	CASSGGVSGLQETQYF
TRBJ2-1	-	TRBD1	TRBV5-6	TGTGCCAGCAGCTTCAGTCCAGGGGGCTACAATGAGCAGTTCTTC	CASSFSPGGYNEQFF
TRBJ2-2	-	-	TRBV6-5	TGTGCCAGCACAGATATTTCGAACACCGGGGAGCTGTTTTTT	CASTDISNTGELFF
TRBJ2-1	-	TRBD2	TRBV6-1	TGTGCCAGCAGGGAAATTAGCGGGAGTATCAACGATGAGCAGTTCTTC	CASREISGSINDEQFF
TRBJ1-1	-	TRBD1	TRBV5-1	TGCGCCAGCAGCTTGCGCGCAGGGGGGAACACTGAAGCTTTCTTT	CASSLRAGGNTEAFF
TRBJ1-4	-	TRBD1	TRBV18	TGTGCCAGCTCAGACAGGGGGCGAGCGGAAAAACTGTTTTTT	CASSDRGRAEKLFF
TRBJ1-1	-	-	TRBV27	TGTGCCAGCGGCCCGGGAACAGGGATGACCCCTGAAGCTTTCTTT	CASGPGTGMTPEAFF
TRBJ1-2	-	TRBD1	TRBV4-1	TGCGCCAGCAGCCAGTTTACAGGGGGCATGAGCTATGGCTACACCTTC	CASSQFTGGMSYGYTF
TRBJ1-1	-	-	TRBV5-4	TGTGCCAGCAGCTTGAGGGGACTTGAAGCTTTCTTT	CASSLRGLEAFF
TRBJ1-1	-	-	TRBV9	TGTGCCAGCAGCGCTTGGCCTGCAACTGAAGCTTTCTTT	CASSAWPATEAFF
TRBJ2-1	-	TRBD1	TRBV4-3	TGCGCCAGCAGCCAAGGACAGGGGGGAAACAATGAGCAGTTCTTC	CASSQGQGGNNEQFF
TRBJ2-7	-	TRBD1	TRBV18	TGTGCCAGCTCTCCTAAATCCCCCGGGACAGGAGATTACGAGCAGTACTTC	CASSPKSPGTGDYEQYF
TRBJ1-6	-	TRBD1	TRBV30	TGTGCCTCCTGGACAGGGCGAATTACGGGTTCACCCCTCCACTTT	CASWTGRITGSPLHF
TRBJ1-2	-	TRBD1	TRBV11-2	TGTGCCAGCAGCTTAGATCCGACAGGGGCCGCAGGCTACACCTTC	CASSLDPTGAAGYTF
TRBJ1-2	few	-	TRBV6-5	TGTGCCGCGCGCGACCGGGATCCGTCATATGGCTACACCTTC	CAARDRDPSYGYTF
TRBJ2-2	-	-	TRBV7-9	TGTGCCAGCAGCTCCCTGGCGGCGGGTACCGGGGAGCTGTTTTTT	CASSSLAAGTGELFF
TRBJ1-1	once	-	TRBV5-6	TGTGCCAGCAGCTTGGTAGGGAGGGTAAACACTGAAGCTTTCTTT	CASSLVGRVNTEAFF
TRBJ1-5	-	-	TRBV18	TGTGCCAGCTCACCCGGGACACCTAATAGCAATCAGCCCCAGCATTTT	CASSPGTPNSNQPQHF
TRBJ1-6	-	TRBD1	TRBV14	TGTGCCAGCAGCCAACAAACAGGGGGCAATTCACCCCTCCACTTT	CASSQQTGGNSPLHF
TRBJ2-3	-	-	TRBV3-1/TRBV3-2	TGTGCCAGCAGCCTGAATGACAGGCGGTTGACAGATACGCAGTATTTT	CASSLNDRRLTDTQYF
TRBJ1-2	once	TRBD1	TRBV18	TGTGCCAGCTCACCATCTGCTTTAGACAGGGTGCTCTACACCTTC	CASSPSALDRVLYTF